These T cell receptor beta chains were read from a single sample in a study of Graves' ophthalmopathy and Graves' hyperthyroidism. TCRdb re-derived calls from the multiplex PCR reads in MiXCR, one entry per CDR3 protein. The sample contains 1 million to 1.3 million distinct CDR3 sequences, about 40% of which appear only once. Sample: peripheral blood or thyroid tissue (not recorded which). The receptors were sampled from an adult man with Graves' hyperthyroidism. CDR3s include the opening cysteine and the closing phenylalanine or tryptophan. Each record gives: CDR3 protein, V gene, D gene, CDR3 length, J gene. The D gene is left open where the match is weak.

cdr3_aa: CSARRRGQVYEQYF
v_call: TRBV20-1
d_call: TRBD1
cdr3_length: 14
j_call: TRBJ2-7

cdr3_aa: CASALTGTGVNSPLHF
v_call: TRBV19
d_call: TRBD1
cdr3_length: 16
j_call: TRBJ1-6

cdr3_aa: CAISESGQVGQPQHF
v_call: TRBV10-3
d_call: -
cdr3_length: 15
j_call: TRBJ1-5

cdr3_aa: CAISESWGRGDNTEAFF
v_call: TRBV10-3
d_call: -
cdr3_length: 17
j_call: TRBJ1-1

cdr3_aa: CASSSLDRAQYF
v_call: TRBV11-2
d_call: TRBD1
cdr3_length: 12
j_call: TRBJ2-5

cdr3_aa: CASSRGAGVSYGYTF
v_call: TRBV10-3
d_call: -
cdr3_length: 15
j_call: TRBJ1-2

cdr3_aa: CASSPGGWYNSPLHF
v_call: TRBV6-5
d_call: -
cdr3_length: 15
j_call: TRBJ1-6

cdr3_aa: CASSLRQGTGANYGYTF
v_call: TRBV4-2
d_call: TRBD1
cdr3_length: 17
j_call: TRBJ1-2

cdr3_aa: CASSSQKTGPSYEQYF
v_call: TRBV7-9
d_call: -
cdr3_length: 16
j_call: TRBJ2-7

cdr3_aa: CASSLVEGDEQFF
v_call: TRBV7-8
d_call: -
cdr3_length: 13
j_call: -

cdr3_aa: CATSPGQGWYEHF
v_call: TRBV15
d_call: -
cdr3_length: 13
j_call: TRBJ1-5

cdr3_aa: CSVYDRGANVLTF
v_call: TRBV29-1
d_call: -
cdr3_length: 13
j_call: TRBJ2-6

cdr3_aa: CASSLSRGRAYEQYF
v_call: TRBV11-1
d_call: TRBD2
cdr3_length: 15
j_call: TRBJ2-7

cdr3_aa: CASSQDLNRGASGEQYF
v_call: TRBV4-2
d_call: TRBD1
cdr3_length: 17
j_call: TRBJ2-7

cdr3_aa: CSARGRSFDGYEQYF
v_call: TRBV20-1
d_call: -
cdr3_length: 15
j_call: TRBJ2-7

cdr3_aa: CRVLGPISYEQYF
v_call: TRBV20-1
d_call: -
cdr3_length: 13
j_call: TRBJ2-7

cdr3_aa: CASRPGQGGWFGTDTQYF
v_call: TRBV7-8
d_call: TRBD1
cdr3_length: 18
j_call: TRBJ2-3

cdr3_aa: CASSQAGVMNTEAFF
v_call: TRBV25-1
d_call: -
cdr3_length: 15
j_call: TRBJ1-1

cdr3_aa: CASSELTYNEQFF
v_call: TRBV25-1
d_call: -
cdr3_length: 13
j_call: TRBJ2-1

cdr3_aa: CASSPGRPNSNQPQHF
v_call: TRBV12-3/TRBV12-4
d_call: -
cdr3_length: 16
j_call: TRBJ1-5

cdr3_aa: CASSLVRSGANVLTF
v_call: TRBV7-9
d_call: -
cdr3_length: 15
j_call: TRBJ2-6

cdr3_aa: CASRQGRDNSPLHF
v_call: TRBV10-2
d_call: TRBD1
cdr3_length: 14
j_call: TRBJ1-6

cdr3_aa: CASSLSGTVYNSPLHF
v_call: TRBV7-2
d_call: TRBD1
cdr3_length: 16
j_call: TRBJ1-6

cdr3_aa: CASSLAGGGAYEQYF
v_call: TRBV7-6
d_call: TRBD2
cdr3_length: 15
j_call: TRBJ2-7

cdr3_aa: CAIREDRVGEQYF
v_call: TRBV10-3
d_call: TRBD1
cdr3_length: 13
j_call: TRBJ2-7

cdr3_aa: CASTKVVGASNEKLFF
v_call: TRBV7-8
d_call: -
cdr3_length: 16
j_call: TRBJ1-4

cdr3_aa: CAWSTDRDYEQYF
v_call: TRBV30
d_call: TRBD1
cdr3_length: 13
j_call: TRBJ2-7

cdr3_aa: CASSSGLWGQRVESILTF
v_call: TRBV6-5
d_call: -
cdr3_length: 18
j_call: TRBJ2-6

cdr3_aa: CASSARQETPYEQYF
v_call: TRBV11-2
d_call: -
cdr3_length: 15
j_call: TRBJ2-7

cdr3_aa: CASSLTHRMGLHANTGELFF
v_call: TRBV11-3
d_call: -
cdr3_length: 20
j_call: TRBJ2-2

cdr3_aa: CASSQQMGGIQPQHF
v_call: TRBV18
d_call: -
cdr3_length: 15
j_call: TRBJ1-5

cdr3_aa: CASSTSENTEAFF
v_call: TRBV7-7
d_call: -
cdr3_length: 13
j_call: TRBJ1-1

cdr3_aa: CSAVSGVYAYEQYF
v_call: TRBV20-1
d_call: -
cdr3_length: 14
j_call: TRBJ2-7

cdr3_aa: CASTPPTKSYEQYF
v_call: TRBV2
d_call: -
cdr3_length: 14
j_call: TRBJ2-7

cdr3_aa: CSVEVAGRGTGELFF
v_call: TRBV29-1
d_call: TRBD1
cdr3_length: 15
j_call: TRBJ2-2

cdr3_aa: CSASRSNQPQYF
v_call: TRBV20-1
d_call: -
cdr3_length: 12
j_call: TRBJ2-5

cdr3_aa: CASSQARGTYEQYF
v_call: TRBV4-3
d_call: -
cdr3_length: 14
j_call: TRBJ2-7

cdr3_aa: CASSLGVGRGLDQPQHF
v_call: TRBV7-8
d_call: -
cdr3_length: 17
j_call: TRBJ1-5

cdr3_aa: CSAPGPYNEQFF
v_call: TRBV20-1
d_call: -
cdr3_length: 12
j_call: TRBJ2-1

cdr3_aa: CASSPQRVGNGYTF
v_call: TRBV11-2
d_call: -
cdr3_length: 14
j_call: TRBJ1-2

cdr3_aa: CASSSVAPSEQYF
v_call: TRBV28
d_call: -
cdr3_length: 13
j_call: TRBJ2-7

cdr3_aa: CASSSNGVSYEQYF
v_call: TRBV7-9
d_call: -
cdr3_length: 14
j_call: TRBJ2-7

cdr3_aa: CASSVAGQPNQPQHF
v_call: TRBV9
d_call: -
cdr3_length: 15
j_call: TRBJ1-5

cdr3_aa: CASSLVGSAAGGENYGYTF
v_call: TRBV7-9
d_call: TRBD1
cdr3_length: 19
j_call: TRBJ1-2

cdr3_aa: CASRKLGSGKTGELFF
v_call: TRBV19
d_call: -
cdr3_length: 16
j_call: TRBJ2-2

cdr3_aa: CASSPPDRANEKLFF
v_call: TRBV7-9
d_call: TRBD1
cdr3_length: 15
j_call: TRBJ1-4

cdr3_aa: CAISGRQAAETQYF
v_call: TRBV10-3
d_call: -
cdr3_length: 14
j_call: TRBJ2-5

cdr3_aa: CASRLGEHQPQHF
v_call: TRBV19
d_call: -
cdr3_length: 13
j_call: TRBJ1-5

cdr3_aa: CASSLPFRAQYF
v_call: TRBV7-2
d_call: -
cdr3_length: 12
j_call: TRBJ2-5

cdr3_aa: CASSLVVGPGEQYF
v_call: TRBV12-3/TRBV12-4
d_call: -
cdr3_length: 14
j_call: TRBJ2-7

cdr3_aa: CASSLPAGEQYF
v_call: TRBV12-3/TRBV12-4
d_call: -
cdr3_length: 12
j_call: TRBJ2-7

cdr3_aa: CASSLGQEASYEQYF
v_call: TRBV7-9
d_call: -
cdr3_length: 15
j_call: TRBJ2-7

cdr3_aa: CSARDLTGGNEQYF
v_call: TRBV20-1
d_call: TRBD1
cdr3_length: 14
j_call: TRBJ2-7

cdr3_aa: CASSPPLGGQPNEKLFF
v_call: TRBV12-3/TRBV12-4
d_call: -
cdr3_length: 17
j_call: TRBJ1-4

cdr3_aa: CASSTPIRDRGQPQHF
v_call: TRBV6-5
d_call: TRBD1
cdr3_length: 16
j_call: TRBJ1-5

cdr3_aa: CASSRETTSDGGELFF
v_call: TRBV2
d_call: TRBD2
cdr3_length: 16
j_call: TRBJ2-2

cdr3_aa: CASSIQGSYEQYF
v_call: TRBV19
d_call: -
cdr3_length: 13
j_call: TRBJ2-7